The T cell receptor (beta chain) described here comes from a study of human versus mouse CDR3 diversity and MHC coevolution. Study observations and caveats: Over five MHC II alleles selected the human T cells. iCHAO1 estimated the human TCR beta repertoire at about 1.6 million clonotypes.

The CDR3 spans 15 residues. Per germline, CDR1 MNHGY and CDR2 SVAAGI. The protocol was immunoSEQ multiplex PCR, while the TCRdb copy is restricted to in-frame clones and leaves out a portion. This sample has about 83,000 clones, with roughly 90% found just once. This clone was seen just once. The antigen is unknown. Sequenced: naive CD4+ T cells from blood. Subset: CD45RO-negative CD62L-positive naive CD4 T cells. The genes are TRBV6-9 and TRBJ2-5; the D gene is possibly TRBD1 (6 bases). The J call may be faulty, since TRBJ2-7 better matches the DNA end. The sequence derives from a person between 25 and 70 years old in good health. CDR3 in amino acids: CASSSRRQVSYEQYF. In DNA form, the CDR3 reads TGTGCCAGCAGTTCCCGACGACAGGTGAGCTACGAGCAGTACTTC.